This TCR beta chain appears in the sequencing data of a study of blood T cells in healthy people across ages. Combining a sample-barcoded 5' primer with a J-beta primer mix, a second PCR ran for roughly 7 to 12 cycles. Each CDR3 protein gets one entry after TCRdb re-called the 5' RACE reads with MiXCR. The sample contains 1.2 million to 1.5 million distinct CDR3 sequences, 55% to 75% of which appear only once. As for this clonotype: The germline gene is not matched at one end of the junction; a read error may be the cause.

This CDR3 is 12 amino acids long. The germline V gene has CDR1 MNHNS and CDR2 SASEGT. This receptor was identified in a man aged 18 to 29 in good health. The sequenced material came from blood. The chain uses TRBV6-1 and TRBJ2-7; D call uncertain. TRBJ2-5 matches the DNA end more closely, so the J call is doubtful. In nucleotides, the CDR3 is TGTGTCAGCAGTGAACATCGAGAGACCCAGTACTTC. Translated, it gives CVSSEHRETQYF.